This TCR beta chain emerged from a study of cytomegalovirus exposure and HLA in healthy donors. Across the whole study: The 120 or so validation repertoires, a later analysis reported, used the same platform as the approximately 700 first-cohort repertoires.

Sequencing used immunoSEQ multiplex PCR; TCRdb keeps in-frame clones, though not all of them. Of tens of thousands of clones detected, around 94% appear once; the ten largest clones hold approximately 3%. The CDR3 is 15 residues long. Germline CDR1 SQVTM, CDR2 ANQGSEA. V was clipped by 1 base and J by 2 bases, with 13 bases between them. This TCR was sampled from a woman younger than 30 in good health and CMV-seropositive. The sample was PBMCs. The rearrangement joins TRBV29-1 to TRBJ2-3, with TRBD1 as a possible D gene (6 bases). This CDR3 reads CSVEASKGDTDTQYF. In DNA form, the CDR3 reads TGCAGCGTTGAAGCTAGTAAGGGGGACACAGATACGCAGTATTTT.